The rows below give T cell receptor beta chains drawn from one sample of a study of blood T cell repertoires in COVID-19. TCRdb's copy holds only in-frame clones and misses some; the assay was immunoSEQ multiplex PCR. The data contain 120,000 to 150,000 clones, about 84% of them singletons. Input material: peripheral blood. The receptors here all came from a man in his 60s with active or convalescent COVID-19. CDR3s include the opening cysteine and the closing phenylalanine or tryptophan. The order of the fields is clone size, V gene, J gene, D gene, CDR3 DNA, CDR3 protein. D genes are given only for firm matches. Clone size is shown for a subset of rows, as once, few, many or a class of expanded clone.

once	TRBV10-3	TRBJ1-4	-	TGTGCCATCAGTGAGGGCAGGGCAATGGGACTGTTTTTT	CAISEGRAMGLFF
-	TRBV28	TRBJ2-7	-	TGTGCCAGCAGTCCCTTAAGAGGAGAGCAGTACTTC	CASSPLRGEQYF
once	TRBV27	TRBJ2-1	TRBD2	TGTGCCAGCAGTTTGGGCGGGGGCTACAATGAGCAGTTCTTC	CASSLGGGYNEQFF
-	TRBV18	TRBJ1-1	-	TGTGCCAGCTCACCAGGGAGGAACACTGAAGCTTTCTTT	CASSPGRNTEAFF
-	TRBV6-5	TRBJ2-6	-	TGTGCCAGCAGAAAGACAGGTGGGGCCAACGTCCTGACTTTC	CASRKTGGANVLTF
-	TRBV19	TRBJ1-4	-	TGTGCTTCCATGGAGCTTGCAACTAATGAAAAACTGTTTTTT	CASMELATNEKLFF
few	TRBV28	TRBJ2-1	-	TGTGCCAGCAGTTTACCAGGTTCCTACAATGAGCAGTTCTTC	CASSLPGSYNEQFF
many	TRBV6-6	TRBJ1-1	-	TGTGCCAGCAGTTACACAGGGATTACTGAAGCTTTCTTT	CASSYTGITEAFF
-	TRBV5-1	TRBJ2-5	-	TGCGCCAGCAGCTTCGGGGTCGGGGGACAAGAGACCCAGTACTTC	CASSFGVGGQETQYF
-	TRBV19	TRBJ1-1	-	TGTGCCAGTAGCCCCGGAGGGCGCGGGGTCTGGGTCGCGGACACTGAAGCTTTCTTT	CASSPGGRGVWVADTEAFF
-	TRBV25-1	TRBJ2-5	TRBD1	TGTGCCAGCAGTGATTCCCGTCACAGGGGTGAGACCCAGTACTTC	CASSDSRHRGETQYF
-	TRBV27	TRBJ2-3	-	TGTGCCAGCAGGTTGACTATCGGACGCACAGATACGCAGTATTTT	CASRLTIGRTDTQYF
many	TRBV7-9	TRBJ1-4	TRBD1	TGTGCCAGCAGCCTTCGACAGGGGTCGGTTGAAAAACTGTTTTTT	CASSLRQGSVEKLFF
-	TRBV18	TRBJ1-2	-	TGTGCCAGCTCCCGACGCGAGGGAGGCTACACCTTC	CASSRREGGYTF
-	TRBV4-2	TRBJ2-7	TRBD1	TGTGCCAGCAGCCAAGGGAAGGGGGCAGGTTACGAGCAGTACTTC	CASSQGKGAGYEQYF
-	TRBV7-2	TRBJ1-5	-	TGTGCCAGCAGCAGGGGTCTCAATCAGCCCCAGCATTTT	CASSRGLNQPQHF
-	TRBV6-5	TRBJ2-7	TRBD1	TGTGCCAGCAGAACAGGGGCGAGCGAGCAGTACTTC	CASRTGASEQYF
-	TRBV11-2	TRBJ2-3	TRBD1	TGTGCCAGCAGCTTAGCCCACAGGGGGCAAGATACGCAGTATTTT	CASSLAHRGQDTQYF
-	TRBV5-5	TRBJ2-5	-	TGTGCCAGCAGCTTGGACAGCCAAGAGACCCAGTACTTC	CASSLDSQETQYF
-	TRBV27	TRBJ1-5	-	TGTGCCAGCAGTTTTTCCAGGGCCAGCAATCAGCCCCAGCATTTT	CASSFSRASNQPQHF